One and the same sample provided the 24 T cell receptor beta chains below, sequenced in a study of control samples from healthy donors and cancer patients. Generated by immunoSEQ multiplex PCR, the TCRdb table keeps only in-frame clones and is missing some. This repertoire shows 40,000 or so clones, approximately 82% found once; its top ten account for under 25%. The sample consisted of PBMCs. These receptors were collected from a woman in her fifties or sixties with lung cancer.

This rearrangement joins TRBV6-5 to TRBJ1-5; possibly TRBD1 for D (5 bases). The germline V gene encodes CDR1 MNHEY and CDR2 SVGAGI. CDR3 size: 13 residues. V was cut by 4 bases and J by 7 bases, with 11 bases left in between. DNA of the CDR3: TGTGCCAGCAGTTCCCTTAAGGGGCAGCCCCAGCATTTT. This encodes CASSSLKGQPQHF.

V usage is TRBV27 and J usage is TRBJ1-6, with D hard to call. Germline values: CDR1 MNHEY, CDR2 SMNVEV (reference sequence). V dropped 3 bases and J dropped 10 bases, with 13 bases sitting between them. The CDR3 contains 14 residues. CDR3 sequence (DNA): TGTGCCAGCAGTTTTCGGGAAATACGATCACCCCTCCACTTT. Its protein product is CASSFREIRSPLHF.

The chain recombines TRBV7-9 with TRBJ2-7; 7 positions match TRBD1. V was pared by 6 bases and J by 3 bases, with 11 bases of the junction left unmatched. The CDR3 is made up of 15 amino acids. CDR1 and CDR2 from the germline V gene are SEHNR and FQNEAQ (reference sequence). The CDR3, as DNA: TGTGCCAGCAGTTCTCCCAGACAGGGCCTCTACGAGCAGTACTTC. It specifies CASSSPRQGLYEQYF.

V is TRBV9 and J is TRBJ2-4, with a weak D call TRBD1 (6 bases). V dropped 4 bases and J dropped 3 bases, with 14 bases sitting between them. CDR3 length: 15 amino acids. Germline values: CDR1 SGDLS, CDR2 YYNGEE. The CDR3, as DNA: TGTGCCAGCAGCCCTACAGGGAGAGGCAAAAACATTCAGTACTTC. Translated, it gives CASSPTGRGKNIQYF.

The chain carries TRBV2 and TRBJ2-1; D not certain. The CDR3 covers 11 residues. Per germline, CDR1 SNHLY and CDR2 FYNNEI. Trimming took 6 bases from V and 11 from J, leaving 11 bases between them. The CDR3 bases are TGTGCCAGCAGCCCCGAGGAGCAGCAGTTCTTC. It codes for CASSPEEQQFF.

This clone was recorded only once. The chain uses TRBV3-1 (or the pseudogene TRBV3-2) and TRBJ1-4, with 7 bases aligning to TRBD1. This CDR3 has 14 residues. V was clipped by 5 bases and J by 8 bases; unmatched bases: 8. Germline V CDR1 and CDR2: LGHDT, YNNKEL (reference sequence). The CDR3: CASSGTGEGEKLFF. The CDR3 coding sequence is TGTGCCAGCAGCGGTACAGGGGAGGGGGAAAAACTGTTTTTT.

The V call is TRBV7-8, the J call TRBJ2-1; D is possibly TRBD1 or TRBD2 (5 bases each). CDR3 length: 15 residues. Germline V gives CDR1 SGHVS, CDR2 FQNEAQ. Trimming pared 3 bases from V and 0 bases from J, leaving 9 bases between. In nucleotides, the CDR3 is TGTGCCAGCAGCTTGGCAGGGAGCTCCTACAATGAGCAGTTCTTC. Translated: CASSLAGSSYNEQFF.

The chain has TRBV3-1 (or the pseudogene TRBV3-2) and TRBJ1-2, with D unclear. CDR3 length: 13 amino acids. Per germline, CDR1 LGHDT and CDR2 YNNKEL (reference sequence). Trimming shortened V by 1 base and J by 7 bases, and 10 bases separated the two germline ends. DNA of the CDR3: TGTGCCAGCAGCCAAGGCGGGGAGGTTGGCTACACCTTC. Its translation is CASSQGGEVGYTF.

The chain joins TRBV2 to TRBJ1-6; D uncertain. This CDR3 has 13 residues. CDR1 and CDR2 from the germline V gene are SNHLY and FYNNEI. V dropped 3 bases and J dropped 3 bases, with 3 bases sitting between them. The CDR3 loop is CASSEYYNSPLHF. In DNA, the CDR3 is TGTGCCAGCAGTGAGTACTATAATTCACCCCTCCACTTT.

The chain employs TRBV18 and TRBJ2-5, with 7 bases matching TRBD1. CDR1 is KGHSH and CDR2 is LQKENI in the germline V gene. V shed 3 bases, J shed 4 bases, and the junction held 8 bases outside the gene matches. The CDR3 loop spans 15 amino acids. The CDR3 here is CASSPNRGFAETQYF. CDR3 DNA: TGTGCCAGCTCACCCAACAGGGGTTTTGCAGAGACCCAGTACTTC.

J is TRBJ2-1 and V is TRBV7-3; the match to TRBD2 covers 7 bases. CDR1 and CDR2 from the germline V gene are SGHTA and FQGTGA. The ends lost 4 bases at V and 8 bases at J; junction bases unmatched: 5. CDR3 length: 13 amino acids. CDR3 bases: TGTGCCAGCAGCTCGGGACTAAGGGATGAGCAGTTCTTC. This sequence encodes CASSSGLRDEQFF. The full variable domain, its missing parts supplied by reference TRBV7-3 and TRBJ2-1, is GAGVSQTPSNKVTEKGKYVELRCDPISGHTALYWYRQSLGQGPEFLIYFQGTGAADDSGLPNDRFFAVRPEGSVSTLKIQRTERGDSAVYLCASSSGLRDEQFFGPGTRLTVL.

This chain uses TRBV7-3 with TRBJ2-5; no clear D. CDR3 length equals 12 residues. The V and J ends lost 4 bases and 4 bases respectively, with 7 bases between them. Germline V gene data show CDR1 as SGHTA and CDR2 as FQGTGA. The chain's CDR3 is CASSYTGETQYF. For the CDR3, the DNA is TGTGCCAGCAGCTATACGGGAGAGACCCAGTACTTC.

This clone is labeled as medium-sized. This chain links TRBV6-5 with TRBJ1-1; TRBD1 matches at 7 bases. Per germline, CDR1 MNHEY and CDR2 SVGAGI. The CDR3 is 13 residues long. V dropped 6 bases and J dropped 11; count of bases not matched to a gene: 12. The CDR3 nucleotides read TGTGCCAGCAGCGCCGACAGGGAGCGTCAGGCTTTCTTT. It specifies CASSADRERQAFF.

The genes are TRBV5-4 and TRBJ2-5; D is uncertain. The CDR3 contains 14 residues. Trimming pared 0 bases from V and 3 bases from J, leaving 9 bases between. Germline lookup yields CDR1 SGHNT and CDR2 YYREEE (reference sequence). The CDR3 sequence: CASSLASVKETQYF. For the CDR3, the DNA is TGTGCCAGCAGCTTGGCGTCGGTGAAAGAGACCCAGTACTTC.

The chain has TRBV7-2 and TRBJ2-7; D call uncertain. With 0 bases removed from V and 3 bases from J, the gap between germline ends came to 9 bases. This CDR3 has 14 residues. Germline V CDR1 and CDR2: SGHTA, FQGNSA. CDR3 region: CASSLAAVLYEQYF. In DNA, the CDR3 is TGTGCCAGCAGCTTAGCCGCGGTCCTCTACGAGCAGTACTTC.

The chain has TRBV27 and TRBJ1-2, with a weak D call TRBD1 (6 bases). Looked up from germline, CDR1 is MNHEY and CDR2 is SMNVEV (reference sequence). V lost 6 bases and J 1 base, leaving 15 bases between the germline ends. This CDR3 spans 15 amino acids. CDR3 DNA: TGTGCCAGCAGCCAGAGACAGGCGTTTAACTATGGCTACACCTTC. Amino acids: CASSQRQAFNYGYTF.

The genes are TRBV9 and TRBJ1-1; D is unresolved. The germline V and J ends were trimmed by 0 bases and 4 bases, with 10 bases remaining between them. The CDR3 has 14 residues. CDR1 is SGDLS and CDR2 is YYNGEE in the germline V gene. CDR3 coding DNA: TGTGCCAGCAGCGTAGTTGCGGCGGGCACTGAAGCTTTCTTT. This translates into CASSVVAAGTEAFF.

J is TRBJ2-3 and V is TRBV27; D possibly corresponds to TRBD1 (6 bases). V lost 5 bases and J lost 2, with 11 bases in between. Germline V gene sequence: CDR1 MNHEY, CDR2 SMNVEV (reference sequence). The CDR3 sequence is 14 residues long. CDR3 amino acids: CASSGQMDTDTQYF. CDR3 nucleotides: TGTGCCAGCAGTGGACAGATGGACACAGATACGCAGTATTTT.

The V and J genes are TRBV7-6 and TRBJ2-7, with 7 bases that match TRBD2. Per germline, CDR1 SGHVS and CDR2 FNYEAQ. V was clipped by 0 bases and J by 2 bases; unmatched bases: 13. This CDR3 contains 18 residues. In DNA, the CDR3 is TGTGCCAGCAGCTTAGCGGGAGGGCCTCTGGTAAGAACCTACGAGCAGTACTTC. This encodes CASSLAGGPLVRTYEQYF.

This sequence joins TRBV20-1 and TRBJ2-3; 7 bases are shared with TRBD1. The V segment lost 3 bases and the J segment 0 bases; nucleotides outside the gene matches: 6. This CDR3 region has 15 residues. CDR1 is DFQATT, CDR2 SNEGSKA, per germline (reference sequence). In DNA form, the CDR3 reads TGCAGTGCTAGTGGGACAGTCCGTAGCACAGATACGCAGTATTTT. Its translation: CSASGTVRSTDTQYF.

The V call is TRBV18, the J call TRBJ1-5; tentative D call: TRBD1 (6 bases). This CDR3 comprises 14 residues. V gave up 6 bases and J gave up 4 bases, with 13 bases separating them. Germline values: CDR1 KGHSH, CDR2 LQKENI. The CDR3 sequence is CASSPDRENQPQHF. The CDR3 DNA sequence: TGTGCCAGCTCCCCGGACAGAGAGAATCAGCCCCAGCATTTT.

This clone was counted once. The chain employs TRBV5-1 and TRBJ1-5, with TRBD1 identical over 8 bases. Germline values: CDR1 SGHRS, CDR2 YFSETQ. The CDR3 spans 15 residues. The V gene end was trimmed by 2 bases and the J gene end by 5 bases; junction bases not matched to a gene: 6. CDR3 DNA: TGCGCCAGCAGCTTATCGGGACAGGATCATCAGCCCCAGCATTTT. This translates into CASSLSGQDHQPQHF.

The V gene is TRBV4-2, the J gene TRBJ2-1; no firm D call. Germline V gene sequence: CDR1 LGHNA, CDR2 YNFKEQ. The CDR3 contains 14 residues. The V and J ends lost 4 bases and 8 bases respectively, with 15 bases between them. As DNA, the CDR3 is TGTGCCAGCAGCCCACGAGGCAGTAGTGATGAGCAGTTCTTC. Translated, it gives CASSPRGSSDEQFF.

J is TRBJ1-5 and V is TRBV5-4; D remains unclear. The CDR3 has 14 residues. The germline V and J ends were trimmed by 4 bases and 2 bases, with 10 bases remaining between them. Germline V gene data show CDR1 as SGHNT and CDR2 as YYREEE (reference sequence). CDR3 nucleotide sequence: TGTGCCAGCAGCAATGCTGGGGGCAATCAGCCCCAGCATTTT. Protein sequence: CASSNAGGNQPQHF.